Each of the 16 T cell receptor beta chains below was sequenced from the same sample in a study of beta chain features in type 1 diabetes. The isolated RNA, all of it, was reverse transcribed, so expressed TCRB transcripts were what got sequenced. Profiling relied on immunoSEQ multiplex PCR, and the TCRdb table lists in-frame clones only, not all of them. Among about 470,000 clones, over 25% were seen once, and the ten largest hold 0.05% to 0.07%. Sequencing was done on a sample of naive CD4+ T cells from blood. These receptors came from a man aged 18 to 29 in good health.

This clone was detected a few times. This rearrangement joins TRBV6-1 to TRBJ2-2, with D uncertain. Per the germline V gene, CDR1 is MNHNS and CDR2 is SASEGT. The CDR3 sequence is 13 residues long. Trimming took 3 bases from V and 9 from J, leaving 11 bases between them. This chain's CDR3 is CASSEGINRELFF. DNA for the CDR3: TGTGCCAGCAGTGAGGGGATAAACCGGGAGCTGTTTTTT.

The gene calls are TRBV7-9 and TRBJ2-1, with D tentatively TRBD2 (6 bases). V lost 4 bases and J lost 6, with 19 bases in between. Germline V CDR1 and CDR2: SEHNR, FQNEAQ (reference sequence). CDR3 size: 16 residues. CDR3 bases: TGTGCCAGCAGCTCAATGCGGGACTGGCAGGGCAATGAGCAGTTCTTC. It encodes CASSSMRDWQGNEQFF.

This CDR3 reads CSSGASGSTDTQYF. The CDR3 nucleotides read TGCAGCTCTGGGGCTAGCGGGAGCACAGATACGCAGTATTTT. The chain combines TRBV29-1 with TRBJ2-3, with 8 bases aligning to TRBD2. The CDR3 extends over 14 amino acids. Germline CDR1 is SQVTM and CDR2 is ANQGSEA. The V segment lost 8 bases and the J segment 0 bases; nucleotides outside the gene matches: 7.

This chain joins TRBV27 and TRBJ2-7; 9 nucleotides match TRBD1. Unmatched junction bases numbered 7, after V lost 6 bases and J lost 4 bases. CDR3 size: 14 residues. CDR1 is MNHEY, CDR2 SMNVEV, per germline (reference sequence). The CDR3 DNA reads TGTGCCAGCAGGAAGCAGGACAGGGGATACGAGCAGTACTTC. Protein product: CASRKQDRGYEQYF.

This clone was picked up a small number of times. The rearrangement uses TRBV10-3 and TRBJ2-5, with 7 bases fitting TRBD2. V was pared by 6 bases and J by 3 bases, with 7 bases of the junction left unmatched. The CDR3 length is 14 residues. The germline V gene has CDR1 ENHRY and CDR2 SYGVKD. The CDR3 DNA sequence: TGTGCCATCAGGCGGGGGAGTCAGGAAGAGACCCAGTACTTC. This gives the protein CAIRRGSQEETQYF.

The chain carries TRBV18 and TRBJ2-4, with D perhaps matching TRBD2 (6 bases). The CDR3 spans 16 residues. The ends were cut back, 2 bases at V and 0 bases at J, with 11 bases in the middle. Germline V gives CDR1 KGHSH, CDR2 LQKENI. CDR3 sequence: CASSPSPGLAKNIQYF. CDR3 nucleotide sequence: TGTGCCAGCTCACCAAGTCCGGGACTAGCCAAAAACATTCAGTACTTC.

Turning to this clone: Other nucleotide sequences in the sample specify the same CDR3. DNA of the CDR3: TGCAGCGTTGGGGGGACAGGCAGCACAGATACGCAGTATTTT. This sequence encodes CSVGGTGSTDTQYF. V and J are TRBV29-1 and TRBJ2-3, with 8 bases that match TRBD1. This CDR3 region has 14 residues. V dropped 4 bases and J dropped 0; count of bases not matched to a gene: 3. Germline lookup yields CDR1 SQVTM and CDR2 ANQGSEA.

The table lists this clone with a few counts. Other DNA variants within this sample encode the same CDR3. The chain employs TRBV7-9 and TRBJ2-3; D gene uncertain. V lost 5 bases and J lost 1, with 7 bases in between. The V gene's germline CDR1 is SEHNR and CDR2 FQNEAQ (reference sequence). The CDR3 runs to 13 residues. CDR3 sequence reads: CASSPLGTDTQYF. CDR3 nucleotide sequence: TGTGCCAGCAGCCCCCTAGGCACAGATACGCAGTATTTT.

The V and J genes are TRBV7-2 and TRBJ2-2; 10 bases are a match to TRBD2. This CDR3 contains 15 residues. After removal of 5 bases from V and 4 bases from J, the junction contained 4 bases not matched to a gene. Germline V gene lookup returns CDR1 SGHTA and CDR2 FQGNSA. This CDR3 reads CASSRTSGITGELFF. In DNA, the CDR3 is TGTGCCAGCAGCCGGACTAGCGGAATCACCGGGGAGCTGTTTTTT.

This clone was counted only a few times. The chain recombines TRBV7-9 with TRBJ2-1; TRBD2 aligns across 7 bases. CDR1 and CDR2 (germline): SEHNR, FQNEAQ (reference sequence). The CDR3 is 14 residues long. J was trimmed by 8 bases and V by 1 base; bases with no gene match: 5. CDR3: CASSLVEGGHEQFF. DNA for the CDR3: TGTGCCAGCAGCTTAGTAGAGGGAGGGCATGAGCAGTTCTTC.

The V gene is TRBV6-1, the J gene TRBJ2-1; a weak D match, TRBD1 (5 bases). V was shortened by 1 base and J by 4 bases, with 8 bases between the two germline ends. Germline values: CDR1 MNHNS, CDR2 SASEGT. CDR3 length: 14 amino acids. The CDR3 DNA reads TGTGCCAGCAGTGAAGGTCGACAGTACAATGAGCAGTTCTTC. Amino acids: CASSEGRQYNEQFF.

The V call is TRBV28, the J call TRBJ2-5, with D perhaps matching TRBD2 (5 bases). CDR3 size: 15 residues. Trimming left V 4 bases short and J 2 bases short, with 14 bases between. Germline CDR1 reads MDHEN; CDR2 reads SYDVKM. CDR3 sequence reads: CASSSPAVQQETQYF. The CDR3 nucleotides read TGTGCCAGCAGTTCCCCAGCGGTACAACAAGAGACCCAGTACTTC.

This sequence joins TRBV28 and TRBJ2-3; D might be TRBD1 or TRBD2, each matching 5 bases. Germline loops: CDR1 MDHEN, CDR2 SYDVKM. The CDR3 runs to 13 residues. Between the trimmed V and J ends, which lost 8 bases and 5 bases, there was a span of 14 bases. Written as DNA, the CDR3 is TGTGCCAGCTTCCAACTAGGGGAAGATACGCAGTATTTT. This translates into CASFQLGEDTQYF.

The chain is built from TRBV19 and TRBJ2-7; 9 bases fit TRBD1. Germline CDR1 reads LNHDA; CDR2 reads SQIVND (reference sequence). V lost 6 bases and J lost 7; bases outside the gene matches: 10. The CDR3 has 14 amino acids. CDR3 nucleotides: TGTGCCAGTAGCAGGGACAGGGTGACGGGGGAGCAGTACTTC. It codes for CASSRDRVTGEQYF.

The chain uses TRBV7-2 and TRBJ2-7; D possibly matches TRBD1 or TRBD2 (6 bases each). V lost 5 bases and J 5 bases, leaving 19 bases between the germline ends. The CDR3 has 15 amino acids. Per the germline V gene, CDR1 is SGHTA and CDR2 is FQGNSA. CDR3 sequence: CASSLAGQTYHEQYF. The CDR3 DNA reads as TGTGCCAGCAGCCTGGCGGGACAAACCTACCACGAGCAGTACTTC.

This clone was seen more than once but under ten times. The chain has TRBV7-2 and TRBJ1-1; D may be TRBD1 (5 bases). The CDR3 sequence is 15 residues long. Germline lookup yields CDR1 SGHTA and CDR2 FQGNSA. The V and J ends lost 5 bases and 5 bases respectively, with 18 bases between them. The CDR3 DNA reads TGTGCCAGCAGCACCGAAGGGACCCTGGGAACTGAAGCTTTCTTT. Its protein product is CASSTEGTLGTEAFF.